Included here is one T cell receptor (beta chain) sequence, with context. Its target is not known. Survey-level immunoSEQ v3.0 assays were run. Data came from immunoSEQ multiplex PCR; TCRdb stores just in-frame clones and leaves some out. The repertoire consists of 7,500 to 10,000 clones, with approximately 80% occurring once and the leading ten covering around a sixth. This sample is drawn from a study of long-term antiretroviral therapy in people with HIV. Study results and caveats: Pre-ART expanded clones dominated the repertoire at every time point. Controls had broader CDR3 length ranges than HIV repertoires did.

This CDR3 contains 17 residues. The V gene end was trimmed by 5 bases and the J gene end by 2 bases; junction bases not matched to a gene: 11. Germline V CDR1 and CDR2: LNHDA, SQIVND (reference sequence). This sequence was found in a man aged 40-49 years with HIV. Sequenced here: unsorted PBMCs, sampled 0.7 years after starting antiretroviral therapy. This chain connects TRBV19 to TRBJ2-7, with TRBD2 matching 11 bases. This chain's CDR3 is CASSPHLTSGATYEQYF. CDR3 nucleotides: TGTGCCAGTAGTCCACACCTGACTAGCGGGGCTACCTACGAGCAGTACTTC.